This passage covers 13 T cell receptor beta chains from one sample sequenced in a study of T cell changes during pregnancy in multiple sclerosis. Profiled with immunoSEQ multiplex PCR; TCRdb holds only in-frame clones, not every one. The data show some 70,000 clones, roughly 91% seen once. The sequences come from CD4+ T cells from peripheral blood mononuclear cells, collected in the third trimester of pregnancy. All receptors come from a female donor in good health, enrolled as a control in a pregnancy study.

V gene TRBV6-1 combines with J gene TRBJ2-7; TRBD2 is a possible D gene (6 bases). V gave up 4 bases and J gave up 0 bases, with 16 bases separating them. The CDR3 extends over 16 amino acids. Germline loops: CDR1 MNHNS, CDR2 SASEGT. CDR3 nucleotide sequence: TGTGCCAGCAGTGCCCTCGGGACTCTGCGCTCCTACGAGCAGTACTTC. Protein sequence: CASSALGTLRSYEQYF.

The chain links TRBV10-3 to TRBJ2-4, with D perhaps matching TRBD2 (5 bases). Trimming stripped 4 bases from V and 0 bases from J, with 10 bases between. The CDR3 spans 15 residues. Germline CDR1 reads ENHRY; CDR2 reads SYGVKD. The CDR3: CAISGGGIAKNIQYF. CDR3 sequence (DNA): TGTGCCATCAGTGGAGGAGGCATAGCCAAAAACATTCAGTACTTC.

The gene calls are TRBV6-1 and TRBJ2-2, with 9 bases identical to TRBD2. V was pared by 4 bases and J by 1 base, with 1 base of the junction left unmatched. This CDR3 comprises 15 residues. From germline, CDR1 is MNHNS and CDR2 SASEGT. The CDR3 nucleotides read TGTGCCAGCAGTGCTAGCGGGGTGAACACCGGGGAGCTGTTTTTT. Its translation is CASSASGVNTGELFF.

The rearrangement links TRBV10-3 to TRBJ2-7; 12 bases are shared with TRBD2. With V trimmed by 6 bases and J by 3 bases, 12 bases remained unmatched. Germline V lookup: CDR1 ENHRY, CDR2 SYGVKD. There are 17 residues in the CDR3. The CDR3 region is CAISAGTSGSRLYEQYF. For the CDR3, the DNA is TGTGCCATCAGCGCCGGGACTAGCGGGTCCCGCCTCTACGAGCAGTACTTC.

The chain uses TRBV19 and TRBJ1-5; D gene ambiguous. Germline CDR1 reads LNHDA; CDR2 reads SQIVND (reference sequence). The ends were cut back, 1 base at V and 4 bases at J, with 11 bases in the middle. CDR3 length equals 15 residues. CDR3 protein: CASSIVAVENQPQHF. In nucleotides, the CDR3 is TGTGCCAGTAGTATAGTGGCCGTCGAAAATCAGCCCCAGCATTTT.

The rearrangement uses TRBV18 and TRBJ1-1; a possible D gene is TRBD1 (6 bases). V lost 2 bases and J 4 bases, leaving 17 bases between the germline ends. CDR1 and CDR2 from the germline V gene are KGHSH and LQKENI. This CDR3 is 16 amino acids long. The CDR3: CASSPKTGPSRTEAFF. The CDR3 region has the DNA TGTGCCAGCTCACCAAAAACAGGGCCATCGCGCACTGAAGCTTTCTTT.

V gene TRBV6-6 combines with J gene TRBJ1-3; possible D gene TRBD1, 5 bases. Trimming left V 5 bases short and J 0 bases short, with 14 bases between. CDR3 length: 16 amino acids. Germline CDR1 MNHNY, CDR2 SVGAGI (reference sequence). CDR3 amino acids: CASSGAPRISGNTIYF. As DNA, the CDR3 is TGTGCCAGCAGTGGGGCCCCGCGGATCTCTGGAAACACCATATATTTT.

The chain is built from TRBV5-1 and TRBJ2-5, with 7 bases matching TRBD1. The CDR3 has 14 residues. Germline CDR1 SGHRS, CDR2 YFSETQ. The J segment lost 4 bases and the V segment lost 4 bases, leaving 7 bases of the junction unmatched. CDR3 amino acids: CASSKDRPGETQYF. CDR3 nucleotides: TGCGCCAGCAGCAAGGACAGGCCTGGAGAGACCCAGTACTTC.

The V and J genes are TRBV7-3 and TRBJ1-2; the match to TRBD1 covers 7 bases. CDR1 is SGHTA and CDR2 is FQGTGA in the germline V gene. This CDR3 spans 15 amino acids. V was pared by 5 bases and J by 7 bases, with 13 bases of the junction left unmatched. CDR3 amino acids: CASSIHGGGQGGYTF. CDR3 sequence (DNA): TGTGCCAGCAGCATACACGGAGGGGGCCAAGGTGGCTACACCTTC. The complete variable domain, with remaining parts taken from reference TRBV7-3 and TRBJ1-2, reads GAGVSQTPSNKVTEKGKYVELRCDPISGHTALYWYRQSLGQGPEFLIYFQGTGAADDSGLPNDRFFAVRPEGSVSTLKIQRTERGDSAVYLCASSIHGGGQGGYTFGSGTRLTVV.

The rearrangement uses TRBV2 and TRBJ2-1; 10 bases fit TRBD2. J lost 8 bases, V lost 1 base, and 17 bases had no gene match. The germline V gene encodes CDR1 SNHLY and CDR2 FYNNEI. The CDR3 has 19 residues. CDR3 region: CASSEDPVGLAGDVDEQFF. The CDR3, as DNA: TGTGCCAGCAGTGAAGACCCCGTGGGCCTAGCGGGGGATGTGGATGAGCAGTTCTTC.

The genes are TRBV5-6 and TRBJ1-4; 7 bases agree with TRBD1. Germline trimming cut 2 bases from V and 3 bases from J; bases unmatched to any gene: 16. The germline CDR1 and CDR2 sequences are SGHDT and YYEEEE. The CDR3 consists of 19 residues. CDR3 sequence: CASSLYLQGRLPANEKLFF. The CDR3 bases are TGTGCCAGCAGCTTATACTTACAGGGGCGACTCCCAGCTAATGAAAAACTGTTTTTT.

The chain is built from TRBV25-1 and TRBJ1-2; 12 bases match TRBD1. CDR1 is MGHDK, CDR2 SYGVNS, per germline. CDR3 size: 14 residues. V shed 5 bases, J shed 8 bases, and the junction held 6 bases outside the gene matches. The CDR3 DNA follows: TGTGCCAGCAGTCCGGGACAGGGGGCTCGAGGCTACACCTTC. This gives the protein CASSPGQGARGYTF.

This rearrangement joins TRBV2 to TRBJ2-3; 10 positions match TRBD2. CDR3 size: 14 residues. V lost 8 bases to trimming and J lost 0 bases; unmatched junction nucleotides: 2. Germline CDR1 is SNHLY and CDR2 is FYNNEI. CDR3 sequence (DNA): TGTGCCAGCGAGCGGGGGGGGAGCACAGATACGCAGTATTTT. Translation: CASERGGSTDTQYF.